In this sample, the clone carrying this TCR beta chain turned up a few times. Antigen: not known. This CDR3 contains 22 residues. V gave up 2 bases and J gave up 0 bases; unmatched junction bases: 21. Germline V gives CDR1 SGHVS, CDR2 FNYEAQ. Every isolated RNA sample was fully reverse transcribed, so sequencing captured expressed TCRB transcripts. It was found that naive, central memory and regulatory T cell samples averaged around 3.7 million reads. Some clones are missing from TCRdb's copy, which holds only in-frame ones; the method was immunoSEQ multiplex PCR. The sample has 620,000 or so clones; 15% to 18% are singletons. These data are taken from a study of beta chain features in type 1 diabetes. Study outcomes and limitations: VDJ junctions from patients with type 1 diabetes contained fewer insertions and more deletions.

Naive, central memory, regulatory and stem cell-like memory cells within the CD4+ compartment were sorted using CD45RO/CCR7/CD25/CD127/CD95/CD27. In all sorted populations, purity surpassed 98%. The clonotype originates from a man aged 18 to 29 in good health. V gene TRBV7-6 combines with J gene TRBJ2-1, with 8 bases lining up with TRBD2. The sequenced material came from naive CD4+ T cells from blood. The CDR3 DNA reads TGTGCCAGCAGCTTAACCTCCTCTAGCGGGTTCCTTGGGCCCAGCTCCTACAATGAGCAGTTCTTC. It translates to CASSLTSSSGFLGPSSYNEQFF.